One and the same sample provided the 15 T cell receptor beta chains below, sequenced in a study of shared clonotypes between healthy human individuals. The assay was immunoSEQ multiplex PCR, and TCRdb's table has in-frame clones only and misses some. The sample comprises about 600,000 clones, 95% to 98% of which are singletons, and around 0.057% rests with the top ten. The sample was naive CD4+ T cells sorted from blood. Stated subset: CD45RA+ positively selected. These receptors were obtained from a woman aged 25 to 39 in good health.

The CDR3 protein is CASSRQGTGNTIYF. The DNA for the CDR3 is TGTGCCAGCAGCCGACAGGGAACAGGAAACACCATATATTTT. The V gene is TRBV7-9, the J gene TRBJ1-3, with TRBD1 identical over 7 bases. In germline, CDR1 is SEHNR, CDR2 FQNEAQ (reference sequence). The length of the CDR3 is 14 residues. V gave up 5 bases and J gave up 4 bases; unmatched junction bases: 5. Using reference TRBV7-9 and TRBJ1-3 for the parts outside the CDR3, the full variable domain is DTGVSQNPRHKITKRGQNVTFRCDPISEHNRLYWYRQTLGQGPEFLTYFQNEAQLEKSRLLSDRFSAERPKGSFSTLEIQRTEQGDSAMYLCASSRQGTGNTIYFGEGSWLTVV.

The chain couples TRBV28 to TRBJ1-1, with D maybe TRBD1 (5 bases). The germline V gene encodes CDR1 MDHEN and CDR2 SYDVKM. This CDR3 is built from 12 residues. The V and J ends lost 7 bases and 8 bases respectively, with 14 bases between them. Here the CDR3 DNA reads TGTGCCAGCACCTACCGGACACGAGAAGCTTTCTTT. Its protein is CASTYRTREAFF. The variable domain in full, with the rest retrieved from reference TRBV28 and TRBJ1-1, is DVKVTQSSRYLVKRTGEKVFLECVQDMDHENMFWYRQDPGLGLRLIYFSYDVKMKEKGDIPEGYSVSREKKERFSLILESASTNQTSMYLCASTYRTREAFFGQGTRLTVV.

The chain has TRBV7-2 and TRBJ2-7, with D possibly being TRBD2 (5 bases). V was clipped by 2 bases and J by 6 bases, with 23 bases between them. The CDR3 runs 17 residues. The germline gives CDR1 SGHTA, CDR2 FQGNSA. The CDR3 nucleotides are TGTGCCAGCAGCTTACCTCGAGGACTTACCCGTAGAGGCGAGCAGTACTTC. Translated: CASSLPRGLTRRGEQYF.

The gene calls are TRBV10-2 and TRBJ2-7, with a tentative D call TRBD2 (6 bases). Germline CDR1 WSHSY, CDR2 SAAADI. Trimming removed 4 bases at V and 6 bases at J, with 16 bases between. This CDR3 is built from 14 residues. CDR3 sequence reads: CASSVWREKGEQYF. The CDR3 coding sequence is TGCGCCAGCAGTGTTTGGCGGGAAAAGGGCGAGCAGTACTTC.

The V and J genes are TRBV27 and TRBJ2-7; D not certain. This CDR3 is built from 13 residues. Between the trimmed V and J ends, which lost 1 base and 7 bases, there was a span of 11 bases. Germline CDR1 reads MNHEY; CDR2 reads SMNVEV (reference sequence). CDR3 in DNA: TGTGCCAGCAGTTTATATCCCCGAGGAGAGCAGTACTTC. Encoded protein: CASSLYPRGEQYF.

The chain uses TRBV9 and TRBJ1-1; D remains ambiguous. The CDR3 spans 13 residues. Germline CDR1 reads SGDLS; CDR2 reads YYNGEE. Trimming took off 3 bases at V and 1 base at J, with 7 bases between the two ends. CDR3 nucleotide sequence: TGTGCCAGCAGCGCCGACCCGAACACTGAAGCTTTCTTT. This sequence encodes CASSADPNTEAFF.

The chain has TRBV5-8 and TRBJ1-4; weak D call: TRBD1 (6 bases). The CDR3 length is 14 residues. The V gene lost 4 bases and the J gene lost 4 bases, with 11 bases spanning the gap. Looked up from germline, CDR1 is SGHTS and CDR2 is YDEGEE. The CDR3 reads CASSTGQYNEKLFF. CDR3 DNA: TGTGCCAGCAGCACTGGACAGTATAATGAAAAACTGTTTTTT.

The CDR3 spells CASSPLAGRQETQYF. The CDR3 DNA sequence: TGTGCCAGTAGTCCTCTAGCGGGACGTCAAGAGACCCAGTACTTC. The chain is built from TRBV19 and TRBJ2-5; 9 nucleotides agree with TRBD2. Germline V lookup: CDR1 LNHDA, CDR2 SQIVND (reference sequence). With V trimmed by 5 bases and J by 2 bases, 6 bases remained unmatched. The CDR3 contains 15 residues.

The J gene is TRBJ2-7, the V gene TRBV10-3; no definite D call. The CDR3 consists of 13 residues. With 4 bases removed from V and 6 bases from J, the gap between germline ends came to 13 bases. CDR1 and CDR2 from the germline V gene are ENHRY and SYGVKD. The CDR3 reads CAISGHGGGEQYF. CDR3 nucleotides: TGTGCCATCAGTGGACACGGTGGCGGCGAGCAGTACTTC.

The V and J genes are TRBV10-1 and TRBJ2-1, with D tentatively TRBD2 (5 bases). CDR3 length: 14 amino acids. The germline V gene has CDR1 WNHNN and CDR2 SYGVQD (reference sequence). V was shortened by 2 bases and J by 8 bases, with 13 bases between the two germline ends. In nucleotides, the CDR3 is TGCGCCAGCAGTGAGAGTGGGAGTCCCCATGAGCAGTTCTTC. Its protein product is CASSESGSPHEQFF.

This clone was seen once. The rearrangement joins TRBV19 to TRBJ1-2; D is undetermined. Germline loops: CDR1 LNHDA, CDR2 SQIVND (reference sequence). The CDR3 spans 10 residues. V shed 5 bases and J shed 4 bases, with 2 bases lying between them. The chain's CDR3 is CASSFYGYTF. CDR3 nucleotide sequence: TGTGCCAGTAGTTTCTATGGCTACACCTTC.

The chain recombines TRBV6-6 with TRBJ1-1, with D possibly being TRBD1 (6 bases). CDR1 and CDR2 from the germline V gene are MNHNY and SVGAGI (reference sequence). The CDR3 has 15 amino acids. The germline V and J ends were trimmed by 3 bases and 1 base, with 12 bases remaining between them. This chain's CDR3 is CASSYSGHTNTEAFF. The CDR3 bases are TGTGCCAGCAGTTATTCGGGACATACGAACACTGAAGCTTTCTTT.

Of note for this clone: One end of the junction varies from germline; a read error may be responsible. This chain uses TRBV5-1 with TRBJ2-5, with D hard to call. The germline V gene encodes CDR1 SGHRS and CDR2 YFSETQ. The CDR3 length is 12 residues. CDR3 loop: CASTPNQETQYF. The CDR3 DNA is TGCGCCAGCACCCCGAACCAGGAGACCCAGTACTTC.

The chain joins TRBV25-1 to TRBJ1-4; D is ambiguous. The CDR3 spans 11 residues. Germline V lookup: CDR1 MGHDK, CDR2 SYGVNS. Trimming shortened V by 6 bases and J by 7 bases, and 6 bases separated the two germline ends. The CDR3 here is CASRFSEKLFF. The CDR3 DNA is TGTGCCAGCAGGTTCAGTGAAAAACTGTTTTTT. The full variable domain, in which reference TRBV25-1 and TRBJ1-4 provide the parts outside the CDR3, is EADIYQTPRYLVIGTGKKITLECSQTMGHDKMYWYQQDPGMELHLIHYSYGVNSTEKGDLSSESTVSRIRTEHFPLTLESARPSHTSQYLCASRFSEKLFFGSGTQLSVL.

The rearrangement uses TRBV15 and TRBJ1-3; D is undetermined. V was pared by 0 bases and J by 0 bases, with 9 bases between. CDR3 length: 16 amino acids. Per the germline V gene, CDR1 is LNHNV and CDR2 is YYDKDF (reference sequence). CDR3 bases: TGTGCCACCAGCAGAGATTACGGAGGCTCTGGAAACACCATATATTTT. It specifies CATSRDYGGSGNTIYF.